Many counts were recorded for the clone carrying this T cell receptor beta chain. Its matching antigen is unknown. Germline V gene sequence: CDR1 SGHTA, CDR2 FQGNSA. Trimming removed 5 bases at V and 7 bases at J, with 12 bases between. CDR3 length equals 14 residues. The sample is drawn from a study of early T cells in non-severe SARS-CoV-2 infection. Looking at the study overall: RNA in bulk from unsorted whole blood was sequenced, and chains were unpaired. General study findings and limits: Using VDJdb, the matching emphasized anti-spike CD8 responses while missing private and CD4 specificities.

Separate cDNA molecules each had unique molecular identifiers attached to them. From the 5' RACE reads, TCRdb called clonotypes with MiXCR, one entry per CDR3 protein. Here the sample spans around 37,000 distinct CDR3 sequences, 9% being singletons. The V gene is TRBV7-2, the J gene TRBJ1-6; D is ambiguous. Material for sequencing was whole blood. The TCR sequence derives from an adult who was a healthcare worker with PCR-confirmed SARS-CoV-2 infection or an uninfected control (not recorded which). The DNA for the CDR3 is TGTGCCAGCAGCCGAGAAGGCAGGAATTCACCCCTCCACTTT. Its protein product is CASSREGRNSPLHF.